This passage covers 23 T cell receptor beta chains from one sample sequenced in a study of vaccination and CD4 T cells after COVID-19. The sample's treatment: roughly 11-day PBMC culture with coronavirus spike peptide pools or control peptides (ViraFEST assay). Harvesting of the unexposed donor's CD4+ T cells predated the COVID-19 pandemic (2011-2018). With the Oncomine TCR Beta short-read assay, DNA from cultured CD4+ T cells was sequenced. Genomic DNA from cultured CD4+ T cells was extracted. Each CDR3 protein is one row after TCRdb ran MiXCR on the PCR reads. The sample has under 10,000 distinct CDR3 sequences; 32% are singletons. These receptors are not linked to any known antigen. Sequencing was carried out using CD4+ T cells from blood, cultured in vitro. These TCRs come from a human donor in good health.

This clonotype has just a few counts. The chain joins TRBV7-6 to TRBJ2-3; D is uncertain. The CDR3 runs to 14 residues. CDR1 SGHVS and CDR2 FNYEAQ come from the germline V gene. With 3 bases removed from V and 3 bases from J, the gap between germline ends came to 10 bases. The CDR3 spells CASSFTATTDTQYF. In DNA form, the CDR3 reads TGTGCCAGCAGCTTCACCGCGACGACAGATACGCAGTATTTT. The variable domain in full, completed from reference TRBV7-6 and TRBJ2-3, reads GAGVSQSPRYKVTKRGQDVALRCDPISGHVSLYWYRQALGQGPEFLTYFNYEAQQDKSGLPNDRFSAERPEGSISTLTIQRTEQRDSAMYRCASSFTATTDTQYFGPGTRLTVL.

This clonotype was seen a handful of times. This chain uses TRBV4-2 with TRBJ1-2, with D unresolved. The V and J ends lost 0 bases and 4 bases respectively, with 3 bases between them. Germline values: CDR1 LGHNA, CDR2 YNFKEQ. CDR3 size: 12 residues. The chain's CDR3 is CASSQDAYGYTF. DNA for the CDR3: TGTGCCAGCAGCCAAGACGCCTATGGCTACACCTTC.

V usage is TRBV6-1 and J usage is TRBJ1-2; 8 bases are a match to TRBD1. The CDR3 runs to 13 residues. J was trimmed by 8 bases and V by 6 bases; bases with no gene match: 8. CDR1 is MNHNS and CDR2 is SASEGT in the germline V gene. The CDR3: CASRETGAGGYTF. CDR3 DNA sequence: TGTGCCAGCAGGGAGACAGGGGCAGGGGGCTACACCTTC.

This clonotype was detected only a few times. The genes are TRBV20-1 and TRBJ1-5; D is perhaps TRBD1 (6 bases). Trimming left V 6 bases short and J 4 bases short, with 16 bases between. CDR1 and CDR2 (germline): DFQATT, SNEGSKA (reference sequence). This CDR3 is built from 14 residues. The CDR3: CSARGGLRNQPQHF. In DNA, the CDR3 is TGCAGTGCGAGGGGGGGGCTCCGGAATCAGCCCCAGCATTTT.

This clonotype was found a few times. CDR3 sequence (DNA): TGTGCCAGCAGTTTGCTGACAGGGGACTCACCCCTCCACTTT. Translating gives CASSLLTGDSPLHF. The chain uses TRBV27 and TRBJ1-6; 8 bases map to TRBD1. The V and J ends lost 3 bases and 10 bases, in that order; junction bases with no gene match: 5. The CDR3 spans 14 residues. CDR1 and CDR2 from the germline V gene are MNHEY and SMNVEV (reference sequence).

The CDR3 spells CSAKKGLAAYEQYF. The CDR3 DNA is TGCAGTGCTAAGAAGGGACTAGCGGCCTACGAGCAGTACTTC. The chain has TRBV20-1 and TRBJ2-7; 11 bases fit TRBD2. Germline CDR1 reads DFQATT; CDR2 reads SNEGSKA (reference sequence). The CDR3 contains 14 residues. The V and J ends lost 4 bases and 2 bases, in that order; junction bases with no gene match: 4.

The genes are TRBV5-5 and TRBJ2-6, with 7 bases matching TRBD2. Trimming at V came to 4 bases and at J to 2 bases, leaving 6 bases not matched to a gene. This CDR3 is 16 amino acids long. From germline, CDR1 is SGHKS and CDR2 YYEKEE (reference sequence). CDR3 amino acids: CASSLTRGAGANVLTF. DNA of the CDR3: TGTGCCAGCAGCCTCACCCGGGGGGCTGGGGCCAACGTCCTGACTTTC.

The CDR3: CASSMPVSSNQPQHF. The CDR3 nucleotides are TGTGCCAGTAGTATGCCGGTCTCAAGCAATCAGCCCCAGCATTTT. The chain recombines TRBV19 with TRBJ1-5; unclear D gene. CDR1 LNHDA and CDR2 SQIVND come from the germline V gene (reference sequence). This CDR3 region has 15 residues. The ends were cut back, 3 bases at V and 1 base at J, with 10 bases in the middle. The full variable domain, its missing parts supplied by reference TRBV19 and TRBJ1-5, is DGGITQSPKYLFRKEGQNVTLSCEQNLNHDAMYWYRQDPGQGLRLIYYSQIVNDFQKGDIAEGYSVSREKKESFPLTVTSAQKNPTAFYLCASSMPVSSNQPQHFGDGTRLSIL.

This clonotype was seen a handful of times. The chain couples TRBV10-3 to TRBJ2-7, with 10 bases fitting TRBD2. This CDR3 contains 15 residues. From germline, CDR1 is ENHRY and CDR2 SYGVKD. The ends lost 3 bases at V and 2 bases at J; junction bases unmatched: 4. The CDR3 DNA is TGTGCCATCAGTGATTCCGGGACTAGCGCCTACGAGCAGTACTTC. It yields the protein CAISDSGTSAYEQYF.

As DNA, the CDR3 is TGTGCCAGCAGCTCGGCGCAGGGGCAGTTCTATGGCTACACCTTC. Translating gives CASSSAQGQFYGYTF. The chain has TRBV11-2 and TRBJ1-2, with D possibly matching TRBD1 (6 bases). Trimming took off 4 bases at V and 4 bases at J, with 16 bases between the two ends. The CDR3 loop spans 15 amino acids. Germline V gene sequence: CDR1 SGHAT, CDR2 FQNNGV.

This chain joins TRBV7-2 and TRBJ2-5; D call uncertain. Germline values: CDR1 SGHTA, CDR2 FQGNSA. The CDR3 covers 13 residues. Trimming pared 0 bases from V and 7 bases from J, leaving 9 bases between. The CDR3 nucleotides are TGTGCCAGCAGCTTAGCTAGCCTAGGGACCCAGTACTTC. Its translation is CASSLASLGTQYF.

This clonotype was seen only a few times. The J gene is TRBJ2-3, the V gene TRBV7-2, with 7 bases aligning to TRBD2. J lost 8 bases, V lost 7 bases, and 6 bases had no gene match. The CDR3 loop spans 12 amino acids. Germline lookup yields CDR1 SGHTA and CDR2 FQGNSA. The CDR3 is CASTLGGGTQYF. In DNA form, the CDR3 reads TGTGCCAGCACCCTTGGCGGGGGTACGCAGTATTTT.

This chain connects TRBV21-1 to TRBJ1-2. TRBV21-1 is reported as a pseudogene. This CDR3 is 13 amino acids long. This chain's CDR3 is CASSKGGKPGYTF. The CDR3 region has the DNA TGTGCCAGCAGCAAAGGGGGTAAGCCTGGCTACACCTTC.

This clonotype was seen a handful of times. This chain joins TRBV7-2 and TRBJ2-3; D is possibly TRBD2 (5 bases). V lost 5 bases and J 4 bases, leaving 13 bases between the germline ends. The CDR3 extends over 14 amino acids. Germline CDR1 and CDR2: SGHTA and FQGNSA. The CDR3 coding sequence is TGTGCCAGCAGCCCGAGGGCGGAGCCAGATACGCAGTATTTT. Encoded protein: CASSPRAEPDTQYF.

This clonotype is medium-sized in the sample. This sequence joins TRBV27 and TRBJ1-2; 7 positions agree with TRBD1. Germline assignment: CDR1 MNHEY and CDR2 SMNVEV (reference sequence). After removal of 5 bases from V and 2 bases from J, the junction contained 2 bases not matched to a gene. The CDR3 length is 13 residues. CDR3 sequence reads: CASSATGNYGYTF. In nucleotides, the CDR3 is TGTGCCAGCAGTGCGACAGGGAACTATGGCTACACCTTC.

This clonotype was found a few times. The CDR3 spells CSARVASGLYNEQFF. The CDR3 DNA follows: TGCAGTGCTAGAGTGGCTAGCGGGCTTTACAATGAGCAGTTCTTC. This chain uses TRBV20-1 with TRBJ2-1, with TRBD2 identical over 8 bases. The CDR3 runs 15 residues. Germline-derived CDR1 and CDR2 are DFQATT and SNEGSKA (reference sequence). Unmatched junction bases numbered 6, after V lost 1 base and J lost 4 bases.

The chain has TRBV5-6 and TRBJ2-1, with TRBD2 matching over 8 bases. Trimming at V came to 2 bases and at J to 5 bases, leaving 9 bases not matched to a gene. The germline V gene has CDR1 SGHDT and CDR2 YYEEEE. There are 16 residues in the CDR3. The CDR3 nucleotides are TGTGCCAGCAGCTTCCCGGGGAGCGGGGGTCACAATGAGCAGTTCTTC. It specifies CASSFPGSGGHNEQFF. The variable domain in full, with the rest retrieved from reference TRBV5-6 and TRBJ2-1, is DAGVTQSPTHLIKTRGQQVTLRCSPKSGHDTVSWYQQALGQGPQFIFQYYEEEERQRGNFPDRFSGHQFPNYSSELNVNALLLGDSALYLCASSFPGSGGHNEQFFGPGTRLTVL.

This clonotype was detected only a few times. The CDR3, as DNA: TGCAGTGCTAGCTTTGCCGGGACAGGGACCGTCTACGAGCAGTACTTC. Its translation is CSASFAGTGTVYEQYF. This chain connects TRBV20-1 to TRBJ2-7; 9 positions match TRBD1. The CDR3 sequence is 16 residues long. The V gene end was trimmed by 3 bases and the J gene end by 3 bases; junction bases not matched to a gene: 12. Germline lookup yields CDR1 DFQATT and CDR2 SNEGSKA (reference sequence).

The chain carries TRBV6-1 and TRBJ1-5; D unclear. There are 14 residues in the CDR3. Trimming removed 4 bases at V and 5 bases at J, with 12 bases between. CDR1 and CDR2 (germline): MNHNS, SASEGT. CDR3 nucleotide sequence: TGTGCCAGCAGTGGGAGGACGCAAGATCAGCCCCAGCATTTT. Translating gives CASSGRTQDQPQHF.

The CDR3 spells CASSQSAGNEETQYF. CDR3 bases: TGCGCCAGCAGTCAATCAGCCGGGAACGAAGAGACCCAGTACTTC. The chain carries TRBV23-1 and TRBJ2-5, with TRBD2 as a possible D gene (5 bases). TRBV23-1 is treated as an ORF (open reading frame) with a function not yet certain. The V and J ends lost 0 bases and 3 bases respectively, with 11 bases between them. The CDR3 has 15 residues.

J is TRBJ2-5 and V is TRBV27; 7 bases are shared with TRBD1. Germline loops: CDR1 MNHEY, CDR2 SMNVEV (reference sequence). The CDR3 is 14 amino acids. V was clipped by 3 bases and J by 0 bases; unmatched bases: 1. CDR3 bases: TGTGCCAGCAGTTTTACAGGGGACCAAGAGACCCAGTACTTC. It is translated as CASSFTGDQETQYF.

This chain joins TRBV6-1 and TRBJ2-7, with D unclear. From germline, CDR1 is MNHNS and CDR2 SASEGT. The CDR3 runs to 15 residues. Trimming took off 7 bases at V and 0 bases at J, with 16 bases between the two ends. The CDR3 is CASILDVSLSYEQYF. Written as DNA, the CDR3 is TGTGCCAGCATCCTTGACGTCTCACTCTCCTACGAGCAGTACTTC.

This clonotype ranks as medium-sized. The chain links TRBV20-1 to TRBJ1-5, with D perhaps TRBD1 (5 bases). The germline CDR1 and CDR2 sequences are DFQATT and SNEGSKA (reference sequence). This CDR3 comprises 12 residues. With 5 bases removed from V and 7 bases from J, the gap between germline ends came to 12 bases. The CDR3 bases are TGCAGTGCTGGGGGTTGGGGGCAGCCCCAGCATTTT. Protein sequence: CSAGGWGQPQHF.